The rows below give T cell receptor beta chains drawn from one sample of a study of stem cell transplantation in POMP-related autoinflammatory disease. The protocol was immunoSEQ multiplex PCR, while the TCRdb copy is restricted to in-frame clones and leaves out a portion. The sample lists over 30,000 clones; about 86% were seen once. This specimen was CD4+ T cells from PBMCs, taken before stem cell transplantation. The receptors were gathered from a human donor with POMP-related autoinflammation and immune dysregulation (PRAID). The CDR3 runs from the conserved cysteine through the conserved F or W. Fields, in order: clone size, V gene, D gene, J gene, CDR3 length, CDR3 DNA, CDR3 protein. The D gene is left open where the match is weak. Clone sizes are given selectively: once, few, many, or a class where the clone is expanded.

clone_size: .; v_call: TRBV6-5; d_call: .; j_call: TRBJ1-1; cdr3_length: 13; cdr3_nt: TGTGCCAGCAGTCTGTGGGGGAACACTGAAGCTTTCTTT; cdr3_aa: CASSLWGNTEAFF
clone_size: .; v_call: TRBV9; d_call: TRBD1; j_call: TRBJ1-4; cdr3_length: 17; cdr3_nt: TGTGCCAGCAGCGTAGCTTCGGCGACAGGGGAACGAGAAAAACTGTTTTTT; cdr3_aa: CASSVASATGEREKLFF
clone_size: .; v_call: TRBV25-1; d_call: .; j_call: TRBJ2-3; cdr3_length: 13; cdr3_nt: TGTGCCAGCAGTGTCGGAGGGGCAGATACGCAGTATTTT; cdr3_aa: CASSVGGADTQYF
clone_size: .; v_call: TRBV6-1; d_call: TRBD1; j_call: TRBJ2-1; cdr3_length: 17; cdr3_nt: TGTGCCAGCAGTGAAGCGGAACCGGGACAGGGATACAATGAGCAGTTCTTC; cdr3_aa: CASSEAEPGQGYNEQFF
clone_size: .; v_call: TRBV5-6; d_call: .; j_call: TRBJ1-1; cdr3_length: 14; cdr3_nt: TGTGCCAGCACCCCGCGGGGCGGGGGGACTGAAGCTTTCTTT; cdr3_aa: CASTPRGGGTEAFF
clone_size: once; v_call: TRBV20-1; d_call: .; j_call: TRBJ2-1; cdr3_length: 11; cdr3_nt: TGCAGTGCTAGCGCGCCCAGTGAGCAGTTCTTC; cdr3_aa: CSASAPSEQFF
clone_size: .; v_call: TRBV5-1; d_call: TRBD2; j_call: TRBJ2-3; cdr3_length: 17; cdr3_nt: TGCGCCAGCAGCACACTAACCGTAGCGGGAGAGACAGATACGCAGTATTTT; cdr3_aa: CASSTLTVAGETDTQYF
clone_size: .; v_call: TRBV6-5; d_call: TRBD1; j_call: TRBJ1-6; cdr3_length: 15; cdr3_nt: TGTGCCAGCAGTTACTCCCTGCCAGGGGGGTCACCCCTCCACTTT; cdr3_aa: CASSYSLPGGSPLHF
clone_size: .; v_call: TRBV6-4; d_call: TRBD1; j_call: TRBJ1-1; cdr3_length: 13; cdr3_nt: TGTGCCAGCAGTCCGGACAGGGGTGGTGAAGCTTTCTTT; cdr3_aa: CASSPDRGGEAFF
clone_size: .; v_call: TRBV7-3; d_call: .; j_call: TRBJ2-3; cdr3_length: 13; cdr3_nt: TGTGCCAGCAGGGATCAGTTGACAGATACGCAGTATTTT; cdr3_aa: CASRDQLTDTQYF
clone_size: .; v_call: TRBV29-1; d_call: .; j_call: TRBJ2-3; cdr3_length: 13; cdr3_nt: TGCAGCGAGGCCAGGGCTAGCACAGATACGCAGTATTTT; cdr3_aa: CSEARASTDTQYF
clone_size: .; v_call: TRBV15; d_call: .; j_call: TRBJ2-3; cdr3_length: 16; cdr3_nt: TGTGCCACCAGCAGAGATATAGGAGGGGGCACAGATACGCAGTATTTT; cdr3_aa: CATSRDIGGGTDTQYF
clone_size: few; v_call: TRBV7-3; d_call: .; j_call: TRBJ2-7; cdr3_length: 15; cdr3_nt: TGTGCCAGCAGCTTAGGGGCGACAGGAAGTCACGAGCAGTACTTC; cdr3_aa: CASSLGATGSHEQYF
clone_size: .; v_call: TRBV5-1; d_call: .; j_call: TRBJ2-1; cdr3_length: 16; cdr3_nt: TGCGCCAGCAGCTTGGTGAGGGGGTTCACACACAATGAGCAGTTCTTC; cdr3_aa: CASSLVRGFTHNEQFF
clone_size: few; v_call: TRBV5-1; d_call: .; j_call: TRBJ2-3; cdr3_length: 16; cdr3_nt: TGCGCCAGCAGCTTGTCCGTGCAGAGCAACACAGATACGCAGTATTTT; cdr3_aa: CASSLSVQSNTDTQYF
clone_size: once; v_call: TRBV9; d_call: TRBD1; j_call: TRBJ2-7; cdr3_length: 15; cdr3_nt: TGTGCCAGCAGCCCAGACAGGGGGCCAGGGGACGAGCAGTACTTC; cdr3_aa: CASSPDRGPGDEQYF
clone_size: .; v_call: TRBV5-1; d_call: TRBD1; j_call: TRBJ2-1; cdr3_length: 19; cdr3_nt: TGCGCCAGCAGCTGGGGGTGGACAGGGGTGGGGAGCTCCTACAATGAGCAGTTCTTC; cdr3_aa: CASSWGWTGVGSSYNEQFF
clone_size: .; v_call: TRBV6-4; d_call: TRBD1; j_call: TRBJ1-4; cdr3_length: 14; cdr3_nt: TGTGCCAGCAGTCGTACAGGGGGCAGTGAAAAACTGTTTTTT; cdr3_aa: CASSRTGGSEKLFF
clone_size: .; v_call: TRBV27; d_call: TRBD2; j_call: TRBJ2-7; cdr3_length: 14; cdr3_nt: TGTGCCAGCAGACTAGCGGGAGTCTCCTACGAGCAGTACTTC; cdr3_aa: CASRLAGVSYEQYF
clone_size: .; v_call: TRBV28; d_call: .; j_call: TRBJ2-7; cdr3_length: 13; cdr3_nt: TGTGCCAGCTCGCCGGCCGGATCCTACGAGCAGTACTTC; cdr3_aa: CASSPAGSYEQYF
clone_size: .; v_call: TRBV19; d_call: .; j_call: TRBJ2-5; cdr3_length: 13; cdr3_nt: TGTGCCAGTAGTAATCTCTTATGGGAGACCCAGTACTTC; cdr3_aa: CASSNLLWETQYF
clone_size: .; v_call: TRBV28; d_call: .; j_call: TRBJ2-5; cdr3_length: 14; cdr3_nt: TGTGCCAGCAGTGACCCACCTGGATGGGAGACCCAGTACTTC; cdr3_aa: CASSDPPGWETQYF
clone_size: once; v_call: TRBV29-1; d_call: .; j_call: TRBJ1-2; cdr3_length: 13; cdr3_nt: TGCAGCGTACTTAAAGGGGAAGGCTATGGCTACACCTTC; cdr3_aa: CSVLKGEGYGYTF
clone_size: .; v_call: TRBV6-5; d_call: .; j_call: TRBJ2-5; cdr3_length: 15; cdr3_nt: TGTGCCCCGACCCTTTTGGTCCAAACCCAAGAGACCCAGTACTTC; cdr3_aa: CAPTLLVQTQETQYF
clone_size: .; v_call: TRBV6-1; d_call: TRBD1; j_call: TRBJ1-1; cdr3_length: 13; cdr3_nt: TGTGCCGGTAGGACAGGACTGAACACTGAAGCTTTCTTT; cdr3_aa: CAGRTGLNTEAFF
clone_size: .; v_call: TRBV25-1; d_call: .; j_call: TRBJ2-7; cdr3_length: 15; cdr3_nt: TGTGCCAGCAGTGAAGGTGGTTTAGCACCCTACGAGCAGTACTTC; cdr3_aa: CASSEGGLAPYEQYF